This TCR beta chain was identified during a study of T-cell memory formation after mild COVID-19. In TCRdb, the 5' RACE reads were re-called with MiXCR into one record per CDR3 protein. The table includes about 240,000 distinct CDR3 sequences, 8% to 10% detected once. The sample holds a few counts of this clonotype. Unmatched junction bases numbered 6, after V lost 0 bases and J lost 6 bases. CDR3 length: 16 residues. Per germline, CDR1 ENHRY and CDR2 SYGVKD. Sequences were obtained from PBMCs or a T cell subset sorted from them (not recorded which). This TCR was sampled from a man between 18 and 29 years old who had mild COVID-19 (a few samples of this study predate the infection). Cell type and time point are not known. The V gene is TRBV10-3, the J gene TRBJ1-5; TRBD1 aligns across 9 bases. The CDR3 reads CAISESRTGEVQPQHF. CDR3 bases: TGTGCCATCAGTGAGTCGAGGACAGGGGAAGTTCAGCCCCAGCATTTT.